One and the same sample provided the 18 T cell receptor beta chains below, sequenced in a study of PD-1 blockade in classical Hodgkin lymphoma. Each patient experienced a relapse that followed autologous stem cell transplantation, and brentuximab vedotin exposure varied. This table comes from immunoSEQ multiplex PCR, and its TCRdb copy is limited to in-frame clones, with some not included. Among tens of thousands of clones, approximately 91% were seen once, and the ten largest hold about 8.9%. Source: peripheral blood mononuclear cells (PBMCs), taken at baseline. The origin of the receptors is a human donor with classical Hodgkin lymphoma.

The chain is built from TRBV13 and TRBJ1-5; tentative D call: TRBD1 (6 bases). Trimming left V 5 bases short and J 11 bases short, with 13 bases between. The CDR3 is 12 amino acids. Per germline, CDR1 PRHDT and CDR2 FYEKMQ (reference sequence). In DNA form, the CDR3 reads TGTGCCAGCAGCCTACAGGGATCAGCCCAGCATTTT. Translating gives CASSLQGSAQHF.

This clone was counted only a few times. The chain has TRBV11-2 and TRBJ2-4; the D gene could be TRBD1 or TRBD2 (5 bases each). The CDR3 sequence is 16 residues long. Germline CDR1 and CDR2: SGHAT and FQNNGV. Trimming pared 4 bases from V and 1 base from J, leaving 14 bases between. The CDR3 DNA sequence: TGTGCCAGCAGCTCTCGGGGCCGAGAGGCCAAAAACATTCAGTACTTC. This sequence encodes CASSSRGREAKNIQYF.

The rearrangement links TRBV27 to TRBJ1-6; D not certain. The CDR3 has 12 amino acids. The germline gives CDR1 MNHEY, CDR2 SMNVEV (reference sequence). Trimming took off 2 bases at V and 7 bases at J, with 3 bases between the two ends. The CDR3 coding sequence is TGTGCCAGCAGTTTAGGAAATTCACCCCTCCACTTT. Translated, it gives CASSLGNSPLHF.

This clone has a single count. The V call is TRBV11-2, the J call TRBJ2-6; 9 bases agree with TRBD1. Looked up from germline, CDR1 is SGHAT and CDR2 is FQNNGV. V lost 3 bases, J lost 2 bases, and 8 bases stayed unmatched. The CDR3 totals 18 residues. CDR3 residues: CASSFRGQGLPGANVLTF. CDR3 sequence (DNA): TGTGCCAGCAGCTTTCGGGGACAGGGTTTGCCTGGGGCCAACGTCCTGACTTTC.

This sequence joins TRBV4-1 and TRBJ1-2, with TRBD1 matching 9 bases. CDR3 length: 15 amino acids. V lost 0 bases and J lost 5; bases outside the gene matches: 4. Per the germline V gene, CDR1 is MGHRA and CDR2 is YSYEKL. The CDR3 protein is CASSQESGQGYGYTF. CDR3 DNA: TGCGCCAGCAGCCAAGAATCGGGACAGGGATATGGCTACACCTTC.

The V gene is TRBV15, the J gene TRBJ1-4; D is uncertain. This CDR3 has 15 residues. Trimming left V 0 bases short and J 0 bases short, with 5 bases between. The germline gives CDR1 LNHNV, CDR2 YYDKDF (reference sequence). In nucleotides, the CDR3 is TGTGCCACCAGCAGAGATCGGGCAACTAATGAAAAACTGTTTTTT. This translates into CATSRDRATNEKLFF.

The chain employs TRBV27 and TRBJ2-2; 7 nucleotides line up with TRBD1. The ends lost 3 bases at V and 3 bases at J; junction bases unmatched: 7. CDR1 is MNHEY and CDR2 is SMNVEV in the germline V gene (reference sequence). The CDR3 has 16 amino acids. CDR3 loop: CASSFSPGQYTGELFF. In DNA, the CDR3 is TGTGCCAGCAGTTTCTCTCCGGGACAGTACACCGGGGAGCTGTTTTTT.

The V gene is TRBV6-5, the J gene TRBJ2-7, with a weak D call TRBD1 (5 bases). Looked up from germline, CDR1 is MNHEY and CDR2 is SVGAGI. Trimming left V 6 bases short and J 0 bases short, with 9 bases between. The CDR3 is made up of 13 amino acids. The CDR3 reads CASRETASYEQYF. CDR3 bases: TGTGCCAGCAGGGAGACAGCCTCCTACGAGCAGTACTTC.

This clone was detected once. This chain connects TRBV5-1 to TRBJ1-2; weak D call: TRBD1 (5 bases). This CDR3 has 13 amino acids. Germline V gene lookup returns CDR1 SGHRS and CDR2 YFSETQ. The ends were cut back, 4 bases at V and 2 bases at J, with 9 bases in the middle. CDR3 nucleotide sequence: TGCGCCAGCAGCAGCGGGGGGAACTATGGCTACACCTTC. As protein: CASSSGGNYGYTF.

The V and J genes are TRBV4-1 and TRBJ1-2; D gene ambiguous. V gave up 1 base and J gave up 2 bases, with 11 bases separating them. This CDR3 contains 15 residues. Germline V CDR1 and CDR2: MGHRA, YSYEKL. The CDR3 is CASSQGRITNYGYTF. The DNA for the CDR3 is TGCGCCAGCAGCCAAGGGCGCATTACCAACTATGGCTACACCTTC.

This chain connects TRBV2 to TRBJ2-7; D is uncertain. Germline CDR1 and CDR2: SNHLY and FYNNEI. The CDR3 extends over 14 amino acids. V dropped 4 bases and J dropped 3 bases, with 13 bases sitting between them. CDR3 sequence (DNA): TGTGCCAGCAGTGTGATAGTGCCGAACTACGAGCAGTACTTC. Amino acids: CASSVIVPNYEQYF.

V gene TRBV19 combines with J gene TRBJ2-1; TRBD1 matches 8 bases. Germline trimming cut 5 bases from V and 7 bases from J; bases unmatched to any gene: 7. Germline values: CDR1 LNHDA, CDR2 SQIVND (reference sequence). CDR3 size: 14 residues. The chain's CDR3 is CASSAGTGWNEQFF. As DNA, the CDR3 is TGTGCCAGTAGTGCCGGGACAGGATGGAATGAGCAGTTCTTC. The full variable domain, in which reference TRBV19 and TRBJ2-1 provide the parts outside the CDR3, is DGGITQSPKYLFRKEGQNVTLSCEQNLNHDAMYWYRQDPGQGLRLIYYSQIVNDFQKGDIAEGYSVSREKKESFPLTVTSAQKNPTAFYLCASSAGTGWNEQFFGPGTRLTVL.

This chain uses TRBV11-2 with TRBJ2-7, with D perhaps TRBD1 (5 bases). V was pared by 5 bases and J by 2 bases, with 13 bases between. The germline V gene has CDR1 SGHAT and CDR2 FQNNGV. The length of the CDR3 is 14 residues. This chain's CDR3 is CASSQVQGTYEQYF. As DNA, the CDR3 is TGTGCCAGCAGCCAGGTCCAGGGAACCTACGAGCAGTACTTC. Full variable domain (rest looked up from reference TRBV11-2 and TRBJ2-7): EAGVAQSPRYKIIEKRQSVAFWCNPISGHATLYWYQQILGQGPKLLIQFQNNGVVDDSQLPKDRFSAERLKGVDSTLKIQPAKLEDSAVYLCASSQVQGTYEQYFGPGTRLTVT.

This chain connects TRBV7-9 to TRBJ2-5, with D perhaps being TRBD1 or TRBD2 (5 bases each). V lost 5 bases, J lost 5 bases, and 21 bases lay in between. CDR1 and CDR2 (germline): SEHNR, FQNEAQ (reference sequence). This CDR3 contains 16 residues. The CDR3 nucleotides read TGTGCCAGCAGCCCACCCGGGACCGAAATCGGGGAGACCCAGTACTTC. Translated, it gives CASSPPGTEIGETQYF.

V and J are TRBV5-6 and TRBJ2-1, with D perhaps TRBD2 (6 bases). This CDR3 has 18 amino acids. Germline V gene sequence: CDR1 SGHDT, CDR2 YYEEEE. V lost 4 bases and J lost 4, with 24 bases in between. The CDR3 sequence: CASSRPLATQIPYNEQFF. CDR3 sequence (DNA): TGTGCCAGCAGCCGGCCGCTAGCGACACAAATTCCTTACAATGAGCAGTTCTTC.

This clone has just one count. V gene TRBV9 combines with J gene TRBJ1-3; D remains unclear. The germline CDR1 and CDR2 sequences are SGDLS and YYNGEE. This CDR3 is built from 13 residues. Trimming took off 1 base at V and 3 bases at J, with 5 bases between the two ends. As DNA, the CDR3 is TGTGCCAGCAGCGTACGCGGTGGAAACACCATATATTTT. This sequence encodes CASSVRGGNTIYF.

The CDR3: CASSLAGGGDTQYF. As DNA, the CDR3 is TGTGCCAGCAGCTTAGCGGGAGGAGGAGATACGCAGTATTTT. The chain employs TRBV7-3 and TRBJ2-3; 8 bases map to TRBD2. This CDR3 region has 14 residues. Germline V gene sequence: CDR1 SGHTA, CDR2 FQGTGA. The V and J ends lost 2 bases and 5 bases, in that order; junction bases with no gene match: 3.

The V call is TRBV9, the J call TRBJ1-2; unclear D gene. Trimming shortened V by 4 bases and J by 2 bases, and 6 bases separated the two germline ends. Looked up from germline, CDR1 is SGDLS and CDR2 is YYNGEE. The CDR3 spans 12 residues. In DNA form, the CDR3 reads TGTGCCAGCAGCACGGGGAACTATGGCTACACCTTC. It translates to CASSTGNYGYTF.